Listed here are 6 T cell receptor beta chains from one sample, sequenced in a study of beta chain features in type 1 diabetes. The study reverse transcribed the entire isolated RNA, so it sequenced expressed TCRB transcripts. Assay: immunoSEQ multiplex PCR; the TCRdb copy retains only in-frame clones and omits some. The data show hundreds of thousands of clones, with roughly a sixth seen just once and about 0.093% held by the top ten. Source material: naive CD4+ T cells from blood. The receptor source for this set is a man between 18 and 29 years old in good health.

This clone showed up just a few times. The chain is built from TRBV5-6 and TRBJ1-5, with a weak D call TRBD1 (6 bases). V lost 2 bases to trimming and J lost 0 bases, with 15 bases between them. The CDR3 is 17 amino acids. Germline V lookup: CDR1 SGHDT, CDR2 YYEEEE. CDR3 DNA: TGTGCCAGCAGCTTCCTGGACAGACGAAATAGCAATCAGCCCCAGCATTTT. Its protein product is CASSFLDRRNSNQPQHF.

A word on this clone: The sample has other DNA sequences that encode this CDR3 too. The chain carries TRBV18 and TRBJ1-1; no reliable D call. The CDR3 contains 14 residues. Germline V lookup: CDR1 KGHSH, CDR2 LQKENI. The V end lost 0 bases, the J end lost 1 base, and 6 bases lay between the germline ends. The CDR3 region is CASSPPGWNTEAFF. The CDR3 nucleotides read TGTGCCAGCTCACCACCGGGATGGAACACTGAAGCTTTCTTT.

This clone was observed a few times. CDR3: CASMAETYTEAFF. CDR3 bases: TGTGCCAGCATGGCAGAAACTTACACTGAAGCTTTCTTT. The gene calls are TRBV7-9 and TRBJ1-1, with no clear D. The germline V gene encodes CDR1 SEHNR and CDR2 FQNEAQ (reference sequence). Deletions cut 7 bases from V and 3 bases from J, with 12 bases between. The CDR3 has 13 residues.

This clone was observed a few times. This CDR3 is also generated by other DNA sequences in the sample. In nucleotides, the CDR3 is TGTGCCAGCAGCTTAGACAGGGGTTCCTACGAGCAGTACTTC. Translating gives CASSLDRGSYEQYF. V gene TRBV7-2 combines with J gene TRBJ2-7; 7 bases map to TRBD1. The CDR3 length is 14 residues. Germline loops: CDR1 SGHTA, CDR2 FQGNSA. The junction had 1 base not matched to a gene; V was cut back by 1 base and J by 1 base.

A word on this clone: The junction shows a germline mismatch at one end, possibly a read error. This chain joins TRBV7-7 and TRBJ1-6; 10 nucleotides align to TRBD1. The length of the CDR3 is 15 residues. Germline CDR1 and CDR2: SSHAT and FNYEAQ (reference sequence). The CDR3, as DNA: TGTGCTAGCAGCTTAGAGGGACAGGGGTTATCACCCCTCCACTTT. It translates to CASSLEGQGLSPLHF.

The chain is built from TRBV25-1 and TRBJ2-3; D gene uncertain. This CDR3 has 14 amino acids. The V end was cut by 1 base, the J end by 9 bases, with 14 bases between. Germline CDR1 is MGHDK and CDR2 is SYGVNS. In DNA, the CDR3 is TGTGCCAGCAGTGAATCTCACGGTCTTCTGACGCAGTATTTT. Amino acid sequence: CASSESHGLLTQYF.